The entry below gives a single T cell receptor (beta chain) sequence along with its context. The antigen remains unidentified. This record belongs to a study of T cell repertoires in cytomegalovirus infection. TCRdb reprocessed the reads with MiXCR, giving one entry per CDR3 protein. The repertoire consists of approximately 1,000,000 distinct CDR3 sequences, with less than 35% occurring once and the leading ten covering about 14%. The germline V gene encodes CDR1 SEHNR and CDR2 FQNEAQ (reference sequence). This CDR3 spans 18 amino acids. The germline V and J ends were trimmed by 4 bases and 0 bases, with 19 bases remaining between them.

The genes are TRBV7-9 and TRBJ1-5; possible D gene TRBD1, 6 bases. This sequence was found in a human donor in good health (CMV status not recorded). Some clones in this sample may be carry-over from other donors' samples. Sequences were derived from cultured CD8+ T cells from PBMCs, sampled from culture after CMV antigen stimulation. CDR3: CASSWGPGGRDSNQPQHF. The CDR3 nucleotides are TGTGCCAGCAGCTGGGGACCGGGGGGGCGTGATAGCAATCAGCCCCAGCATTTT.